The source of this TCR beta chain is a study of cytomegalovirus exposure and HLA in healthy donors. Overall study results and limits: It was reported in a later analysis that an Asian-associated ancestry cluster showed fewer N-insertions than the 666-donor mean. One variant, a missense change in DCLRE1C, was linked in a later analysis to TCR beta V- and J-gene trimming.

This PCR relied on a set of 60 Vbeta primers and 13 Jbeta primers. Sequencing used immunoSEQ multiplex PCR; TCRdb keeps in-frame clones, though not all of them. The sample lists 85,000 to 130,000 clones, less than 85% occurring once. The germline gives CDR1 ENHRY, CDR2 SYGVKD. Trimming shortened V by 0 bases and J by 3 bases, and 15 bases separated the two germline ends. The CDR3 covers 17 residues. While unrecorded immune exposures were likely, the donors were nominally healthy when sampled. This clone was seen a few times. Antigen: not known. The receptor comes from a woman between 18 and 29 years old in good health and CMV-seropositive. The material sequenced was PBMCs. J is TRBJ2-1 and V is TRBV10-3; a weak D match, TRBD2 (5 bases). CDR3 sequence: CAISESERQSNYNEQFF. DNA for the CDR3: TGTGCCATCAGTGAGTCCGAGCGGCAGAGCAACTACAATGAGCAGTTCTTC.